The sequence of this T cell receptor beta chain was determined in a study of identical twins. Everyone who donated was a healthy Caucasian. TCRdb passed the 5' RACE reads through MiXCR, listing each CDR3 protein once. The sample includes a few hundred thousand distinct CDR3 sequences, approximately 16% seen only once; the top ten take roughly 0.4%. Whole-study findings and limits: Conclusions relied on cross-sectional statistical analysis, not following the same donors. Abundant cord blood beta clonotypes carried fewer insertions; memory repertoires showed none.

Germline loops: CDR1 SGHTA, CDR2 FQGNSA. The CDR3 is made up of 14 amino acids. The ends were cut back, 6 bases at V and 1 base at J, with 13 bases in the middle. A note on this clonotype: No antigen is known for it.

The same data also went into a second study, on yellow fever vaccine responses in identical twins.

Sequencing was performed on CD4+ T cells sorted from blood. V and J are TRBV7-2 and TRBJ2-7, with a weak D call TRBD1 (6 bases). The TCR comes from a young woman in good health. DNA for the CDR3: TGTGCCAGCAGAGGCCGGACAGTTTCCTACGAGCAGTACTTC. Translating gives CASRGRTVSYEQYF.